This TCR beta chain is drawn from a study of graft-versus-host responses after intestinal transplantation. For this clone: Its cognate antigen is unknown.

This table comes from immunoSEQ multiplex PCR, and its TCRdb copy is limited to in-frame clones, with some not included. The sample lists over 85,000 clones, roughly nine tenths occurring once. In germline, CDR1 is KGHSH, CDR2 LQKENI. Trimming left V 1 base short and J 6 bases short, with 8 bases between. The length of the CDR3 is 13 residues. The rearrangement uses TRBV18 and TRBJ2-3; D unresolved. The source was unstimulated CD4+ T cells sorted from spleen or lymph node cells, collected before transplant. The receptor's source is a human donor who was the organ donor for an intestinal transplant. CDR3 region: CASSPQNGDTQYF. Here the CDR3 DNA reads TGTGCCAGCTCACCACAGAACGGGGATACGCAGTATTTT.